The sequence of this TCR beta chain was determined in a study of blood T cells in healthy people across ages. A second PCR, run for about 7 to 11 cycles, used a sample-barcoded 5' primer plus a J-beta primer mix. Each CDR3 protein gets one entry after TCRdb re-called the 5' RACE reads with MiXCR. The sample holds 1.5 million to 2 million distinct CDR3 sequences, just under 50% seen once. The receptor's source is a woman aged 40 to 49 in good health. Sequencing was carried out using blood.

The CDR3 sequence: CASRQRGRGADTQYF. The CDR3 nucleotides are TGTGCCAGCCGGCAAAGGGGACGAGGAGCAGATACGCAGTATTTT. The V and J genes are TRBV6-5 and TRBJ2-3; tentatively, D is TRBD1 or TRBD2 (5 bases each). This CDR3 spans 15 amino acids. The germline V gene has CDR1 MNHEY and CDR2 SVGAGI. Deletions cut 8 bases from V and 4 bases from J, with 19 bases between.